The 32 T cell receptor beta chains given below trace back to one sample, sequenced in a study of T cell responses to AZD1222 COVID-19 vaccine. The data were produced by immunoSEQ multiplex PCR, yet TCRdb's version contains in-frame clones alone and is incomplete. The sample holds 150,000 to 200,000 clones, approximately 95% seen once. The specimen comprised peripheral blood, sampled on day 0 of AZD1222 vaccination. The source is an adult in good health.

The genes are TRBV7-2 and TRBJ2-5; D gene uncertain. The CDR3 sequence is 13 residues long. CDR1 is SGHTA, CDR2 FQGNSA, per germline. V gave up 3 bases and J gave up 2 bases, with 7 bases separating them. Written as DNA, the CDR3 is TGTGCCAGCAGCTTCCCCCCACAAGAGACCCAGTACTTC. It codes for CASSFPPQETQYF.

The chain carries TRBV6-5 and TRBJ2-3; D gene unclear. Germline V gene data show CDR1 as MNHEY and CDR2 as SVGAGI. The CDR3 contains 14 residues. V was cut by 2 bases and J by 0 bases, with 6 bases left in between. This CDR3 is CASSYELSTDTQYF. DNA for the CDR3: TGTGCCAGCAGTTACGAGTTGAGCACAGATACGCAGTATTTT.

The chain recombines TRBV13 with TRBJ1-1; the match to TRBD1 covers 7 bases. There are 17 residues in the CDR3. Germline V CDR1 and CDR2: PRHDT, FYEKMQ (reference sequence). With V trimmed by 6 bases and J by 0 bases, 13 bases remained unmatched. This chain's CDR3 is CASRPEPGTVMNTEAFF. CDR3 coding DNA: TGTGCCAGCAGACCCGAACCCGGGACAGTCATGAACACTGAAGCTTTCTTT. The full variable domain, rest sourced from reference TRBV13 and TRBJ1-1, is AAGVIQSPRHLIKEKRETATLKCYPIPRHDTVYWYQQGPGQDPQFLISFYEKMQSDKGSIPDRFSAQQFSDYHSELNMSSLELGDSALYFCASRPEPGTVMNTEAFFGQGTRLTVV.

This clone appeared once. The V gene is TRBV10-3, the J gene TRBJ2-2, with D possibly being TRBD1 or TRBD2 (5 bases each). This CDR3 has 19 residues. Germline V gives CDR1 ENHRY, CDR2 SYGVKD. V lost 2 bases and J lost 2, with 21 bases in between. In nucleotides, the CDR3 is TGTGCCATCAGTGAGATTGAGGGGCGAGTAGGATCCAACACCGGGGAGCTGTTTTTT. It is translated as CAISEIEGRVGSNTGELFF.

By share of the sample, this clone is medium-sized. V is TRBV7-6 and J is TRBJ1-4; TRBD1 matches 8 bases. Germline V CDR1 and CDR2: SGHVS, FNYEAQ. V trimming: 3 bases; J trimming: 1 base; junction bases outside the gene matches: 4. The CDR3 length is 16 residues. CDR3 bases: TGTGCCAGCAGCTTCGGGGGGACAGGAACTAATGAAAAACTGTTTTTT. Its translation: CASSFGGTGTNEKLFF.

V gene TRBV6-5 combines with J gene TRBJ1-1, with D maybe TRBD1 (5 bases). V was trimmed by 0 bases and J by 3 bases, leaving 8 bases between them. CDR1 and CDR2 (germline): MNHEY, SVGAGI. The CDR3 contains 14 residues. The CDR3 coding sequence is TGTGCCAGCAGTTACTCGAGACAGTACACTGAAGCTTTCTTT. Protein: CASSYSRQYTEAFF.

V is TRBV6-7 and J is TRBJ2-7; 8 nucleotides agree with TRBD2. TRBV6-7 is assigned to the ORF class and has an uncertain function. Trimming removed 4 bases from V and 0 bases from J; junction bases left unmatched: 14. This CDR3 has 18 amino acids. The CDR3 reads CASSSGGLAHHLSYEQYF. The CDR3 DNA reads TGTGCCAGCAGTTCGGGAGGACTAGCCCATCACCTCTCCTACGAGCAGTACTTC.

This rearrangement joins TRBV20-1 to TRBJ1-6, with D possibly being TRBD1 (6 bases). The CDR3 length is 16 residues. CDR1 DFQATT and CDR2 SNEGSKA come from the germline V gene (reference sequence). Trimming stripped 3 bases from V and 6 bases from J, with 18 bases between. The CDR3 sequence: CSASRGNLPGNSPLHF. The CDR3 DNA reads TGCAGTGCTAGTAGGGGGAACCTTCCGGGTAATTCACCCCTCCACTTT.

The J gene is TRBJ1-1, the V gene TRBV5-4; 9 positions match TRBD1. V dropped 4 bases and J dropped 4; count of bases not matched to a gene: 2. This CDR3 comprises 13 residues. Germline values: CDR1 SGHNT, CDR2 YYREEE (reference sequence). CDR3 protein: CASSDRGGTEAFF. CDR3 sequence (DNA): TGTGCCAGCAGCGACAGGGGGGGCACTGAAGCTTTCTTT.

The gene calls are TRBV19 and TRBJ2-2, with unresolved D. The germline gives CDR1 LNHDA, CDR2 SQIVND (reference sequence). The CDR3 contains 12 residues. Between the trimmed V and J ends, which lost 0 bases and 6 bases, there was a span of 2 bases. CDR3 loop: CASSIDPGELFF. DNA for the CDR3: TGTGCCAGTAGTATAGACCCCGGGGAGCTGTTTTTT.

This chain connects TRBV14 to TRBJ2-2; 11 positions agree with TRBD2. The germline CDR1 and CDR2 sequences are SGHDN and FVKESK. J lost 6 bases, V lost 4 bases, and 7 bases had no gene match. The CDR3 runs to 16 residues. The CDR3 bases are TGTGCCAGCAGCCCTAATAGCGGGAGGGGGCCCGGGGAGCTGTTTTTT. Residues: CASSPNSGRGPGELFF.

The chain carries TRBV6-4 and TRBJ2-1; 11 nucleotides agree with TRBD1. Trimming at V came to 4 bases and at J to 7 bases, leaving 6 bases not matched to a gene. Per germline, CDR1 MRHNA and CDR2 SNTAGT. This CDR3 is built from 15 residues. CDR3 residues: CASSVTDRGLNEQFF. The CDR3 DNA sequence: TGTGCCAGCAGTGTTACGGACAGGGGGCTGAATGAGCAGTTCTTC.

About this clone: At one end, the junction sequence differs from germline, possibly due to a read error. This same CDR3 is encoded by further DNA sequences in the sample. CDR3: CASSPPANYGYTF. As DNA, the CDR3 is TGTGCCAGCAGCCCCCCGGCTAATTATGGCTACACCTTC. The rearrangement joins TRBV11-2 to TRBJ1-2; D is uncertain. CDR1 is SGHAT and CDR2 is FQNNGV in the germline V gene. This CDR3 is 13 amino acids long.

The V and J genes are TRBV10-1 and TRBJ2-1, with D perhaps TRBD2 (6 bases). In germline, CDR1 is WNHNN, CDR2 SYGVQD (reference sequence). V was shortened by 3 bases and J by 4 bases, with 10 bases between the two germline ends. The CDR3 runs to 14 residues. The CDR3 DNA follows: TGCGCCAGCAGTGACGCGGGGTCTTACAATGAGCAGTTCTTC. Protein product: CASSDAGSYNEQFF.

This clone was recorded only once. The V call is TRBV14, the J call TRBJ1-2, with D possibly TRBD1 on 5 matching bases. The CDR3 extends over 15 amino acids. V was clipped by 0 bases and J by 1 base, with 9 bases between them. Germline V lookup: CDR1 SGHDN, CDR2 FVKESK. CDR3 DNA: TGTGCCAGCAGCCAAGAGGCGACAGTTAACTATGGCTACACCTTC. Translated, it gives CASSQEATVNYGYTF. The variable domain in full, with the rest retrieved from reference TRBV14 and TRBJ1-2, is EAGVTQFPSHSVIEKGQTVTLRCDPISGHDNLYWYRRVMGKEIKFLLHFVKESKQDESGMPNNRFLAERTGGTYSTLKVQPAELEDSGVYFCASSQEATVNYGYTFGSGTRLTVV.

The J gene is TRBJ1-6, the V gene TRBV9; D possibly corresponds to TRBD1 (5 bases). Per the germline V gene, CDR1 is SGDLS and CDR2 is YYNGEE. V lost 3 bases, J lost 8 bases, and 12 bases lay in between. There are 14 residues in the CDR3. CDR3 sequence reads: CASSGDSNYSPLHF. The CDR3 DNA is TGTGCCAGCAGCGGAGACAGTAATTATTCACCCCTCCACTTT.

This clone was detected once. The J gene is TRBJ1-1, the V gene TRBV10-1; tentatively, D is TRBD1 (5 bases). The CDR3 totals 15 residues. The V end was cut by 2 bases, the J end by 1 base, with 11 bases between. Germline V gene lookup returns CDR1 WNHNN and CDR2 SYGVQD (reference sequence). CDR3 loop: CASSEKTEPNTEAFF. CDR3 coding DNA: TGCGCCAGCAGTGAGAAGACAGAGCCGAACACTGAAGCTTTCTTT.

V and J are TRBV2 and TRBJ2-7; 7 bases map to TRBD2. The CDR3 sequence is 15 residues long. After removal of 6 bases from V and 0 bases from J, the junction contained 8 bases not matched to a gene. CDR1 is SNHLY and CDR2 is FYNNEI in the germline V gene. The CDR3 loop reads CASRAGLADSYEQYF. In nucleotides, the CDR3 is TGTGCCAGCAGGGCGGGGCTAGCGGACTCCTACGAGCAGTACTTC.

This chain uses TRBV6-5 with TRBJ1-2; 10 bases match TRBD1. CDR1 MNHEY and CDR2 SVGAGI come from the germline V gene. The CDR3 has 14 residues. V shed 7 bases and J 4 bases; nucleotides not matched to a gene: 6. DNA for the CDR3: TGTGCCAGCATTCCGGGACAGGGGTTCTATGGCTACACCTTC. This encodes CASIPGQGFYGYTF.

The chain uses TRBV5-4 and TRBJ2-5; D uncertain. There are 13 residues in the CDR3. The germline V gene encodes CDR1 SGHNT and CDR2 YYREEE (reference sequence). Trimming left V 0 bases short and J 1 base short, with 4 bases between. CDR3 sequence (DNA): TGTGCCAGCAGCTTGGCCGTCCAAGAGACCCAGTACTTC. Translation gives CASSLAVQETQYF.

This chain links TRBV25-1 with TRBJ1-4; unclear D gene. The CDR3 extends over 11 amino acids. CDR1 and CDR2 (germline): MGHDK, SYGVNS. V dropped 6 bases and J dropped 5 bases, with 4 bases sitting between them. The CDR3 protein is CASRTNEKLFF. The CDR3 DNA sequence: TGTGCCAGCAGGACCAATGAAAAACTGTTTTTT.

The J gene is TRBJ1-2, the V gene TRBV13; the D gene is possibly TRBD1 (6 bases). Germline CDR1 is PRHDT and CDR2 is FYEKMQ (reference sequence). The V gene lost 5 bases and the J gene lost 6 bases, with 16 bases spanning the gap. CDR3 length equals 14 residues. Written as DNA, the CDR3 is TGTGCCAGCAGCCGGGGGACACCAGGCAATGGCTACACCTTC. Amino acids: CASSRGTPGNGYTF.

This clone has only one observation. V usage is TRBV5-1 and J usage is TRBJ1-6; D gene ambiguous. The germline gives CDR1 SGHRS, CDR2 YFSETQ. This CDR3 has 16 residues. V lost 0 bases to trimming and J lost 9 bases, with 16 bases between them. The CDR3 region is CASSLDTATNRSPLHF. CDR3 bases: TGCGCCAGCAGCTTGGATACCGCGACAAATCGTTCACCCCTCCACTTT.

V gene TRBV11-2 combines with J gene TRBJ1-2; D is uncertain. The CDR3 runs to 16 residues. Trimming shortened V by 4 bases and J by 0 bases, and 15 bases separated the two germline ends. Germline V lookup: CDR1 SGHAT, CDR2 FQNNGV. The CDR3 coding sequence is TGTGCCAGCAGCTCTGGACCGACGAGGGCTAACTATGGCTACACCTTC. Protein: CASSSGPTRANYGYTF.

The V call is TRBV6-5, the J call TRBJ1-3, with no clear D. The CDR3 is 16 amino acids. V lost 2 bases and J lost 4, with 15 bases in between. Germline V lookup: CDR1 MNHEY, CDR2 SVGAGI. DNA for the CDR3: TGTGCCAGCAGTTACGAGTCCGGGGTGAAGGGAAACACCATATATTTT. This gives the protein CASSYESGVKGNTIYF.

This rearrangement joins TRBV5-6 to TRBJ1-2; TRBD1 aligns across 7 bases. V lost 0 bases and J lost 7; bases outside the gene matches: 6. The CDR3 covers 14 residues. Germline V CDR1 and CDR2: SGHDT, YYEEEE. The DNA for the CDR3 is TGTGCCAGCAGCTTGGGGACAGGAGTGGGTGGCTACACCTTC. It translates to CASSLGTGVGGYTF.

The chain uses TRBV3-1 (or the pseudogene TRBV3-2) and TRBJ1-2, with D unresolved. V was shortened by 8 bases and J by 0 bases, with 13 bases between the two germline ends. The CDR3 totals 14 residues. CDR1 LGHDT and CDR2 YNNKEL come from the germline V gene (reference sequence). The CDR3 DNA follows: TGTGCCAGCGCCGCGGTCGGACCTAACTATGGCTACACCTTC. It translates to CASAAVGPNYGYTF.

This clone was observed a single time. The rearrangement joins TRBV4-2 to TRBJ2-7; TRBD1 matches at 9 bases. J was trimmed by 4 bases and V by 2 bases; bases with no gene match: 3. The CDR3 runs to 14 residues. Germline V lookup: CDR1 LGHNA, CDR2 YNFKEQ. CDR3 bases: TGTGCCAGCAGCCAACCGGGACAGGGATACGAGCAGTACTTC. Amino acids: CASSQPGQGYEQYF.

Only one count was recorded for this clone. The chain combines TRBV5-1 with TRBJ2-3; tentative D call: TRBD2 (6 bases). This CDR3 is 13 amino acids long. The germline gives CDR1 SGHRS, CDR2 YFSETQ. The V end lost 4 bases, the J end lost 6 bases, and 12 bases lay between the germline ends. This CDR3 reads CASSRLVMDTQYF. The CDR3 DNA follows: TGCGCCAGCAGCAGACTAGTAATGGATACGCAGTATTTT. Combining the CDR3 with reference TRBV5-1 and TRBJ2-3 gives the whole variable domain KAGVTQTPRYLIKTRGQQVTLSCSPISGHRSVSWYQQTPGQGLQFLFEYFSETQRNKGNFPGRFSGRQFSNSRSEMNVSTLELGDSALYLCASSRLVMDTQYFGPGTRLTVL.

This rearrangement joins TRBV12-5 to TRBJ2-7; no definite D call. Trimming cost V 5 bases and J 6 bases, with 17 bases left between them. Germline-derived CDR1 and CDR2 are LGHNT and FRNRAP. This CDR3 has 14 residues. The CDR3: CASGPRPPSLEQYF. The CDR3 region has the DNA TGTGCTAGTGGTCCACGCCCCCCGTCCCTCGAGCAGTACTTC.

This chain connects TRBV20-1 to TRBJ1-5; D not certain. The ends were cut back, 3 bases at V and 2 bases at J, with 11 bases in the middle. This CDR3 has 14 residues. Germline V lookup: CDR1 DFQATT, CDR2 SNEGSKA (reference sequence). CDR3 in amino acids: CSASAGFGNQPQHF. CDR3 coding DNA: TGCAGTGCTAGTGCGGGGTTTGGCAATCAGCCCCAGCATTTT.

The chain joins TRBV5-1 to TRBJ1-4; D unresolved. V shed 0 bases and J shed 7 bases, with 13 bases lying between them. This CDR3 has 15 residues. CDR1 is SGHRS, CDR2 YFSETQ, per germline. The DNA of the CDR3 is TGCGCCAGCAGCTTGGTCCCAACTCTGGGTGAAAAACTGTTTTTT. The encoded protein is CASSLVPTLGEKLFF.